This T cell receptor (beta chain) originates from a study of T cell repertoires in cytomegalovirus infection. The CDR3 runs 17 residues. J was trimmed by 2 bases and V by 0 bases; bases with no gene match: 10. Germline V gives CDR1 LGHNA, CDR2 YSLEER. One entry per CDR3 protein, called by TCRdb with MiXCR from the reads. The table includes about 360,000 distinct CDR3 sequences, roughly 18% detected once. J is TRBJ2-7 and V is TRBV4-3; 7 bases agree with TRBD2. The sequenced material came from PBMCs. The TCR was taken from a human donor in good health (CMV status not recorded). Some clones in this sample may be carry-over from other donors' samples. For the CDR3, the DNA is TGCGCCAGCAGCCAAGAGGGAAGCGGGATGGGAACCTACGAGCAGTACTTC. Amino acid sequence: CASSQEGSGMGTYEQYF.